The rows below give T cell receptor beta chains drawn from one sample of a study of cytomegalovirus exposure and HLA in healthy donors. Sequenced by immunoSEQ multiplex PCR; TCRdb stores in-frame clones only, minus some. The top ten clones hold approximately 2.5% of a sample with 95,000 to 150,000 clones, roughly 80% of them seen once. The specimen was PBMCs. These receptors all stem from a woman aged 40-49 years in good health and CMV-seropositive. The CDR3 runs from the conserved cysteine through the conserved F or W. The D gene is left open where the match is weak. A clone size is listed for some rows: how often the clone was seen (once, few, many), or a class if it is expanded.

size: few
V: TRBV7-8
D: -
J: TRBJ2-7
CDR3: CASSLGGASYEQYF
DNA: TGTGCCAGCAGCTTGGGGGGGGCCTCCTACGAGCAGTACTTC

size: -
V: TRBV30
D: -
J: TRBJ1-1
CDR3: CAWSVRSGEAFF
DNA: TGTGCCTGGAGTGTACGGTCAGGTGAAGCTTTCTTT

size: -
V: TRBV15
D: TRBD1
J: TRBJ2-5
CDR3: CATSRGRGQETQYF
DNA: TGTGCCACCAGCAGAGGCAGGGGGCAGGAGACCCAGTACTTC

size: -
V: TRBV2
D: -
J: TRBJ2-7
CDR3: CASTAGAREQYF
DNA: TGTGCCAGCACCGCGGGGGCGAGGGAGCAGTACTTC

size: -
V: TRBV5-1
D: -
J: TRBJ2-3
CDR3: CASSLGQATSTDTQYF
DNA: TGCGCCAGCAGCTTGGGACAGGCCACTAGCACAGATACGCAGTATTTT

size: -
V: TRBV27
D: -
J: TRBJ2-7
CDR3: CASSLSSGLAGYEQYF
DNA: TGTGCCAGCAGTTTATCGTCGGGATTGGCGGGCTACGAGCAGTACTTC

size: -
V: TRBV30
D: -
J: TRBJ2-3
CDR3: CARREADTQYF
DNA: TGTGCCCGAAGGGAGGCAGATACGCAGTATTTT

size: -
V: TRBV25-1
D: -
J: TRBJ2-7
CDR3: CASSANSGGSYEQYF
DNA: TGTGCCAGCAGTGCAAATAGCGGAGGGTCCTACGAGCAGTACTTC

size: -
V: TRBV19
D: TRBD1
J: TRBJ1-1
CDR3: CASSESRGLTEAFF
DNA: TGTGCCAGTAGCGAGAGCAGGGGGCTGACTGAAGCTTTCTTT

size: -
V: TRBV11-2
D: -
J: TRBJ1-2
CDR3: CASSSGLPYGYTF
DNA: TGTGCCAGCAGCTCGGGACTCCCTTATGGCTACACCTTC

size: -
V: TRBV19
D: -
J: TRBJ2-7
CDR3: CASNSGVGNEQYF
DNA: TGTGCCAGTAATTCAGGGGTAGGGAACGAGCAGTACTTC

size: -
V: TRBV6-1
D: TRBD1
J: TRBJ1-2
CDR3: CACRLGQANYGYTF
DNA: TGTGCCTGTCGCTTGGGACAGGCTAACTATGGCTACACCTTC

size: -
V: TRBV9
D: -
J: TRBJ2-3
CDR3: CASSPRQDTQYF
DNA: TGTGCCAGCAGTCCCAGGCAAGATACGCAGTATTTT

size: -
V: TRBV2
D: TRBD1
J: TRBJ1-6
CDR3: CASRDSLSPLHF
DNA: TGTGCCAGCCGGGACAGCCTTTCACCCCTCCACTTT

size: -
V: TRBV5-1
D: -
J: TRBJ2-5
CDR3: CASSLEGSETQYF
DNA: TGCGCCAGCAGCTTGGAGGGGTCGGAGACCCAGTACTTC

size: -
V: TRBV27
D: TRBD1
J: TRBJ1-6
CDR3: CASSGNRGNSPLHF
DNA: TGTGCCAGCAGTGGGAACAGGGGCAATTCACCCCTCCACTTT

size: -
V: TRBV19
D: -
J: TRBJ2-5
CDR3: CASTSSGSSETQYF
DNA: TGTGCCAGTACCTCCTCCGGGTCTTCTGAGACCCAGTACTTC

size: few
V: TRBV19
D: -
J: TRBJ1-5
CDR3: CASSRKVDSGQPQHF
DNA: TGTGCCAGTAGTAGGAAGGTGGATTCAGGACAGCCCCAGCATTTT

size: few
V: TRBV7-2
D: -
J: TRBJ2-3
CDR3: CASSLALWGVGTQYF
DNA: TGTGCCAGCAGCTTAGCGCTCTGGGGAGTCGGTACGCAGTATTTT

size: -
V: TRBV6-5
D: -
J: TRBJ1-1
CDR3: CASSSPGGGTGTEAFF
DNA: TGTGCCAGCAGTTCACCGGGGGGAGGTACTGGCACTGAAGCTTTCTTT

size: -
V: TRBV15
D: -
J: TRBJ1-1
CDR3: CAASREGGGALAAFF
DNA: TGTGCCGCCAGCAGAGAAGGCGGGGGGGCTCTGGCGGCTTTCTTT

size: -
V: TRBV10-3
D: -
J: TRBJ2-7
CDR3: CAISRQHSYEQYF
DNA: TGTGCCATCAGTCGACAGCACTCCTACGAGCAGTACTTC

size: -
V: TRBV10-3
D: TRBD1
J: TRBJ2-7
CDR3: CAISGQGVTYEQYF
DNA: TGTGCCATCAGTGGACAGGGAGTAACCTACGAGCAGTACTTC

size: once
V: TRBV19
D: -
J: TRBJ1-1
CDR3: CASSIIGKGGTEAFF
DNA: TGTGCCAGTAGTATCATCGGGAAGGGAGGCACTGAAGCTTTCTTT

size: -
V: TRBV6-1
D: TRBD1
J: TRBJ2-5
CDR3: CASSRDREETQYF
DNA: TGTGCCAGCAGTCGGGACAGGGAAGAGACCCAGTACTTC

size: -
V: TRBV5-1
D: -
J: TRBJ2-7
CDR3: CASSYSGAGSVFYEQYF
DNA: TGCGCCAGCAGCTATTCAGGGGCTGGTAGCGTATTCTACGAGCAGTACTTC

size: -
V: TRBV4-1
D: -
J: TRBJ1-2
CDR3: CASSPYGENYGYTF
DNA: TGCGCCAGCAGCCCATACGGGGAAAACTATGGCTACACCTTC

size: -
V: TRBV5-5
D: TRBD1
J: TRBJ2-1
CDR3: CASSLRDSFYNEQFF
DNA: TGTGCCAGCAGCCTCCGGGACAGCTTCTACAATGAGCAGTTCTTC

size: once
V: TRBV11-1
D: TRBD2
J: TRBJ2-3
CDR3: CASSLGGTSGTDTQYF
DNA: TGTGCCAGCAGCTTAGGAGGGACTAGCGGCACAGATACGCAGTATTTT

size: -
V: TRBV5-8
D: TRBD1
J: TRBJ1-2
CDR3: CASSYGQGADYGYTF
DNA: TGTGCCAGCAGCTACGGACAGGGGGCGGACTATGGCTACACCTTC

size: -
V: TRBV28
D: TRBD1
J: TRBJ1-2
CDR3: CASSPTRQGVGYTF
DNA: TGTGCCAGCAGTCCCACCCGACAGGGGGTTGGCTACACCTTC

size: -
V: TRBV19
D: TRBD1
J: TRBJ1-1
CDR3: CASQGVWTEAFF
DNA: TGTGCCAGTCAGGGGGTTTGGACTGAAGCTTTCTTT

size: -
V: TRBV25-1
D: TRBD1
J: TRBJ1-4
CDR3: CASSARDRAEKLFF
DNA: TGTGCCAGCAGTGCTCGGGACAGGGCTGAAAAACTGTTTTTT

size: -
V: TRBV5-6
D: -
J: TRBJ2-6
CDR3: CASSLKTGNSGANVLTF
DNA: TGTGCCAGCAGCTTGAAAACAGGGAATTCTGGGGCCAACGTCCTGACTTTC

size: -
V: TRBV7-9
D: -
J: TRBJ2-7
CDR3: CASSLAGTNYEQYF
DNA: TGTGCCAGCAGCCTGGCCGGGACAAATTACGAGCAGTACTTC

size: few
V: TRBV2
D: TRBD2
J: TRBJ2-3
CDR3: CASSEELAGTDTQYF
DNA: TGTGCCAGCAGTGAAGAGCTAGCGGGCACAGATACGCAGTATTTT

size: -
V: TRBV27
D: -
J: TRBJ2-5
CDR3: CASSPWGRLNQETQYF
DNA: TGTGCCAGCAGCCCCTGGGGCCGCCTAAACCAAGAGACCCAGTACTTC

size: -
V: TRBV4-1
D: TRBD2
J: TRBJ2-7
CDR3: CASSPGGNFGYEQYF
DNA: TGCGCCAGCAGCCCGGGAGGGAATTTCGGCTACGAGCAGTACTTC

size: -
V: TRBV27
D: TRBD2
J: TRBJ2-1
CDR3: CASGGLAGNEQFF
DNA: TGTGCCAGCGGTGGACTAGCGGGCAATGAGCAGTTCTTC

size: -
V: TRBV4-1
D: -
J: TRBJ1-2
CDR3: CASSQDNREYYGYTF
DNA: TGCGCCAGCAGCCAAGATAACAGGGAATACTATGGCTACACCTTC

size: -
V: TRBV6-5
D: TRBD2
J: TRBJ2-1
CDR3: CASSYSGRAGYNEQFF
DNA: TGTGCCAGCAGTTACTCAGGGAGGGCCGGCTACAATGAGCAGTTCTTC

size: -
V: TRBV7-8
D: TRBD1
J: TRBJ1-1
CDR3: CASSPWTGLVTEAFF
DNA: TGTGCCAGCAGCCCATGGACAGGGTTGGTCACTGAAGCTTTCTTT

size: -
V: TRBV13
D: -
J: TRBJ2-1
CDR3: CASSSMGLRNEQFF
DNA: TGTGCCAGCAGCTCAATGGGACTTCGCAATGAGCAGTTCTTC

size: -
V: TRBV29-1
D: TRBD1
J: TRBJ2-7
CDR3: CSVGAGTGPYEQYF
DNA: TGCAGCGTTGGAGCCGGGACAGGGCCCTACGAGCAGTACTTC

size: -
V: TRBV5-6
D: -
J: TRBJ1-5
CDR3: CASSSGGRNQPQHF
DNA: TGTGCCAGCAGCTCTGGAGGTCGCAATCAGCCCCAGCATTTT

size: -
V: TRBV7-9
D: -
J: TRBJ2-5
CDR3: CASSRGRVGAYQETQYF
DNA: TGTGCCAGCAGCCGAGGGCGTGTGGGGGCCTACCAAGAGACCCAGTACTTC

size: -
V: TRBV5-1
D: -
J: TRBJ2-7
CDR3: CASSLSVQYEQYF
DNA: TGCGCCAGCAGCTTGTCCGTTCAATACGAGCAGTACTTC

size: -
V: TRBV10-2
D: TRBD2
J: TRBJ2-5
CDR3: CASSDPPRAGVGETQYF
DNA: TGCGCCAGCAGTGACCCCCCGCGAGCGGGAGTTGGAGAGACCCAGTACTTC